A selection of T cell receptor beta chains follows, all from one sample in a study of identical twins. TCRdb independently ran MiXCR on the 5' RACE reads; one entry per CDR3 protein. The sample lists some 1,600,000 distinct CDR3 sequences; less than 40% were seen once. The material sequenced was cord blood. The receptors come from a newborn girl in good health. Both conserved end residues are part of each CDR3. Fields, in order: D gene, CDR3 length, clone size, V gene, J gene, CDR3 protein, CDR3 DNA. A D gene is named only where the DNA matches it firmly. Expanded clones get a size class; other rows say once, few or many, or leave the size out.

d_call: -; cdr3_length: 14; clone_size: -; v_call: TRBV29-1; j_call: TRBJ1-1; cdr3_aa: CSVAALRPNTEAFF; cdr3_nt: TGCAGCGTTGCCGCCCTAAGACCGAACACTGAAGCTTTCTTT
d_call: TRBD2; cdr3_length: 17; clone_size: -; v_call: TRBV3-1; j_call: TRBJ2-7; cdr3_aa: CASSRGLAGISYNEQYF; cdr3_nt: TGTGCCAGCAGCCGCGGACTAGCGGGAATTTCCTACAATGAGCAGTACTTC
d_call: TRBD2; cdr3_length: 14; clone_size: -; v_call: TRBV6-2/TRBV6-3; j_call: TRBJ2-1; cdr3_aa: CASRFSGRDNEQFF; cdr3_nt: TGTGCCAGCAGATTCAGCGGGAGGGACAATGAGCAGTTCTTC
d_call: TRBD2; cdr3_length: 15; clone_size: -; v_call: TRBV5-1; j_call: TRBJ2-7; cdr3_aa: CASSYLAGEVYEQYF; cdr3_nt: TGCGCCAGCAGCTATTTAGCGGGGGAGGTCTACGAGCAGTACTTC
d_call: TRBD1; cdr3_length: 16; clone_size: -; v_call: TRBV6-1; j_call: TRBJ2-5; cdr3_aa: CASSEIGQGAYNEQYF; cdr3_nt: TGTGCCAGCAGTGAAATAGGACAGGGGGCTTACAATGAGCAGTACTTC
d_call: -; cdr3_length: 14; clone_size: once; v_call: TRBV7-2; j_call: TRBJ2-7; cdr3_aa: CASSLEPSGNEQYF; cdr3_nt: TGTGCCAGCAGCTTAGAGCCCTCGGGCAATGAGCAGTACTTC
d_call: -; cdr3_length: 13; clone_size: -; v_call: TRBV20-1; j_call: TRBJ2-7; cdr3_aa: CSARVTERYEQYF; cdr3_nt: TGCAGTGCTAGGGTCACAGAGAGGTACGAGCAGTACTTC
d_call: -; cdr3_length: 16; clone_size: -; v_call: TRBV2; j_call: TRBJ2-1; cdr3_aa: CASSETADSSYNEQFF; cdr3_nt: TGTGCCAGCAGTGAAACGGCGGATAGCTCCTACAATGAGCAGTTCTTC
d_call: -; cdr3_length: 15; clone_size: -; v_call: TRBV25-1; j_call: TRBJ1-1; cdr3_aa: CASSEYVGANTEAFF; cdr3_nt: TGTGCCAGCAGTGAATATGTTGGGGCGAACACTGAAGCTTTCTTT
d_call: TRBD1; cdr3_length: 15; clone_size: -; v_call: TRBV6-1; j_call: TRBJ2-3; cdr3_aa: CASSETGASTDTQYF; cdr3_nt: TGTGCCAGCAGTGAAACAGGGGCGAGCACAGATACGCAGTATTTT
d_call: TRBD2; cdr3_length: 14; clone_size: few; v_call: TRBV20-1; j_call: TRBJ2-1; cdr3_aa: CSSFGLAGYNEQFF; cdr3_nt: TGCAGTTCCTTCGGACTAGCGGGCTACAATGAGCAGTTCTTC
d_call: TRBD2; cdr3_length: 16; clone_size: many; v_call: TRBV4-2; j_call: TRBJ2-3; cdr3_aa: CASTGLAGGNTDTQYF; cdr3_nt: TGTGCCAGCACCGGACTAGCGGGAGGAAACACAGATACGCAGTATTTT
d_call: TRBD1; cdr3_length: 14; clone_size: -; v_call: TRBV10-3; j_call: TRBJ1-6; cdr3_aa: CAISGTGAGSPLHF; cdr3_nt: TGTGCCATCAGTGGGACAGGGGCGGGTTCACCCCTCCACTTT
d_call: -; cdr3_length: 12; clone_size: -; v_call: TRBV28; j_call: TRBJ1-2; cdr3_aa: CASSLRLGGYTF; cdr3_nt: TGTGCCAGCAGTTTACGACTCGGGGGCTACACCTTC
d_call: -; cdr3_length: 16; clone_size: once; v_call: TRBV15; j_call: TRBJ1-5; cdr3_aa: CATSSHSGRGRQPQHF; cdr3_nt: TGTGCCACCAGCAGCCACAGTGGTCGGGGGAGACAGCCCCAGCATTTT
d_call: -; cdr3_length: 14; clone_size: -; v_call: TRBV5-1; j_call: TRBJ1-1; cdr3_aa: CASSSWDGDTEAFF; cdr3_nt: TGCGCCAGCAGCTCGTGGGATGGGGACACTGAAGCTTTCTTT
d_call: -; cdr3_length: 17; clone_size: -; v_call: TRBV20-1; j_call: TRBJ2-1; cdr3_aa: CSARAPTGTLRYNEQFF; cdr3_nt: TGCAGTGCTAGGGCCCCCACCGGGACCCTACGGTACAATGAGCAGTTCTTC
d_call: -; cdr3_length: 12; clone_size: many; v_call: TRBV28; j_call: TRBJ2-7; cdr3_aa: CASTSDSYEQYF; cdr3_nt: TGTGCCAGCACCTCTGACAGTTACGAGCAGTACTTC
d_call: TRBD2; cdr3_length: 16; clone_size: once; v_call: TRBV28; j_call: TRBJ2-5; cdr3_aa: CASSSRLAPLLGTQYF; cdr3_nt: TGTGCCAGCAGCTCACGACTAGCGCCTCTCCTGGGGACCCAGTACTTC
d_call: -; cdr3_length: 15; clone_size: -; v_call: TRBV6-6; j_call: TRBJ2-3; cdr3_aa: CASSYSPGSTDTQYF; cdr3_nt: TGTGCCAGCAGTTACTCGCCCGGTAGCACAGATACGCAGTATTTT
d_call: TRBD1; cdr3_length: 13; clone_size: few; v_call: TRBV20-1; j_call: TRBJ1-6; cdr3_aa: CSARKGADSPLHF; cdr3_nt: TGCAGTGCTAGGAAGGGGGCTGATTCACCCCTCCACTTT
d_call: TRBD2; cdr3_length: 20; clone_size: -; v_call: TRBV20-1; j_call: TRBJ2-5; cdr3_aa: CSAKTFFLAGGPSYQETQYF; cdr3_nt: TGCAGTGCCAAAACCTTCTTCCTAGCGGGAGGTCCCTCGTACCAAGAGACCCAGTACTTC